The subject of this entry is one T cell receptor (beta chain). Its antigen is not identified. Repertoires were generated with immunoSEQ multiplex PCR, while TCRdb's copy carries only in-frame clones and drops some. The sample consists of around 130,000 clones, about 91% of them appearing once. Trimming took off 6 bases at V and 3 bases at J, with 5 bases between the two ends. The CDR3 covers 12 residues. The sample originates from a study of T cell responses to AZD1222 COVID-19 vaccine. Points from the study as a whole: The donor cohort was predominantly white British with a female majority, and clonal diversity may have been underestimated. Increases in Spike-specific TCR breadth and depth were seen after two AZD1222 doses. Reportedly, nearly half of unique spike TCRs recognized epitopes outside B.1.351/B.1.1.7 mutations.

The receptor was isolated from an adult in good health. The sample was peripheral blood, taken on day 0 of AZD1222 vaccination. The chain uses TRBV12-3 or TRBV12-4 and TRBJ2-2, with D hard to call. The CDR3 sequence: CASRRYTGELFF. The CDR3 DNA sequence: TGTGCCAGCAGGCGATACACCGGGGAGCTGTTTTTT.